Below are 22 T cell receptor beta chains sequenced from a single sample in a study of blood T cells in healthy people across ages. A second 7 to 11 cycle PCR used barcoded and J-beta primers. MiXCR, applied by TCRdb to the 5' RACE reads, yields one record per CDR3 protein. The top ten hold 20% to 25% of the sample, which has roughly 1.9 million distinct CDR3 sequences, roughly two fifths seen once. Input material: blood. These receptor sequences come from a human donor in good health.

The CDR3 nucleotides read TGTGCCAGTAGTAACCAGATGAACACTGAAGCTTTCTTT. Its translation is CASSNQMNTEAFF. V gene TRBV19 combines with J gene TRBJ1-1; no definite D call. This CDR3 comprises 13 residues. V gave up 4 bases and J gave up 0 bases, with 6 bases separating them. The germline V gene encodes CDR1 LNHDA and CDR2 SQIVND (reference sequence).

The V and J genes are TRBV6-2 or TRBV6-3 and TRBJ2-3; D tentatively reads TRBD1 or TRBD2 (5 bases each). V was trimmed by 7 bases and J by 6 bases, leaving 11 bases between them. This CDR3 comprises 12 residues. CDR1 is MNHEY, CDR2 SVGEGT, per germline. The CDR3 sequence: CASTDWGDTQYF. DNA for the CDR3: TGTGCCAGCACCGACTGGGGGGATACGCAGTATTTT.

This clonotype was detected a few times. V gene TRBV27 combines with J gene TRBJ2-1, with D possibly TRBD2 on 7 matching bases. Germline-derived CDR1 and CDR2 are MNHEY and SMNVEV (reference sequence). Trimming took off 0 bases at V and 6 bases at J, with 15 bases between the two ends. There are 16 residues in the CDR3. The CDR3, as DNA: TGTGCCAGCAGTTTATCGGGGGGGGGCGCGGCCAATGAGCAGTTCTTC. Protein product: CASSLSGGGAANEQFF.

The rearrangement joins TRBV15 to TRBJ2-4; D may be TRBD2 (6 bases). The length of the CDR3 is 16 residues. Germline V gene sequence: CDR1 LNHNV, CDR2 YYDKDF (reference sequence). The ends were cut back, 0 bases at V and 0 bases at J, with 9 bases in the middle. CDR3 coding DNA: TGTGCCACCAGCAGAGATGCGGGACTAGCCAAAAACATTCAGTACTTC. Translated: CATSRDAGLAKNIQYF.

The CDR3 loop is CASSWGQGLGNQPQHF. The DNA for the CDR3 is TGTGCCAGCAGTTGGGGACAGGGTCTGGGCAATCAGCCCCAGCATTTT. This chain connects TRBV12-3 or TRBV12-4 to TRBJ1-5; 9 bases align to TRBD1. V gave up 4 bases and J gave up 2 bases; unmatched junction bases: 6. CDR3 length: 16 amino acids.

The V and J genes are TRBV29-1 and TRBJ1-1; D uncertain. CDR1 and CDR2 (germline): SQVTM, ANQGSEA. V lost 6 bases and J lost 4, with 15 bases in between. This CDR3 contains 13 residues. In DNA form, the CDR3 reads TGCAGCGTGAGCGTCCCAAGCGGCACTGAAGCTTTCTTT. Its protein is CSVSVPSGTEAFF.

V is TRBV7-3 and J is TRBJ2-1; 8 bases agree with TRBD2. Germline V lookup: CDR1 SGHTA, CDR2 FQGTGA. The CDR3 sequence is 16 residues long. V lost 3 bases to trimming and J lost 6 bases; unmatched junction nucleotides: 10. For the CDR3, the DNA is TGTGCCAGCAGCTTCGCGGGGGGCACAAATTCCAATGAGCAGTTCTTC. Translated, it gives CASSFAGGTNSNEQFF.

The V call is TRBV5-1, the J call TRBJ1-3; a possible D gene is TRBD1 (5 bases). Germline values: CDR1 SGHRS, CDR2 YFSETQ. V was shortened by 3 bases and J by 2 bases, with 12 bases between the two germline ends. The CDR3 sequence is 15 residues long. The CDR3 sequence is CASSSAGTTGNTIYF. The CDR3, as DNA: TGCGCCAGCAGCTCCGCAGGGACTACTGGAAACACCATATATTTT.

The chain is built from TRBV3-1 and TRBJ2-5, with 10 bases fitting TRBD1. This CDR3 is built from 15 residues. The ends lost 3 bases at V and 5 bases at J; junction bases unmatched: 6. CDR1 is LGHDT and CDR2 is YNNKEL in the germline V gene (reference sequence). This chain's CDR3 is CASSQRTGGQETQYF. For the CDR3, the DNA is TGTGCCAGCAGCCAGAGGACAGGGGGACAGGAGACCCAGTACTTC.

V usage is TRBV20-1 and J usage is TRBJ2-2; D remains unclear. Germline V gene lookup returns CDR1 DFQATT and CDR2 SNEGSKA (reference sequence). The CDR3 has 11 amino acids. The CDR3 DNA is TGCGCAGCATTTAGGACCGGGGAGCTGTTTTTT. It translates to CAAFRTGELFF.

V gene TRBV9 combines with J gene TRBJ2-1; tentatively, D is TRBD1 (6 bases). V lost 3 bases to trimming and J lost 6 bases, with 28 bases between them. The CDR3 has 19 residues. Germline-derived CDR1 and CDR2 are SGDLS and YYNGEE. The CDR3 region is CASSAGLRGTGRTGNEQFF. Written as DNA, the CDR3 is TGTGCCAGCAGCGCCGGACTTAGAGGAACAGGGCGAACGGGCAATGAGCAGTTCTTC. The full variable domain, with the rest looked up from reference TRBV9 and TRBJ2-1, is DSGVTQTPKHLITATGQRVTLRCSPRSGDLSVYWYQQSLDQGLQFLIQYYNGEERAKGNILERFSAQQFPDLHSELNLSSLELGDSALYFCASSAGLRGTGRTGNEQFFGPGTRLTVL.

This clonotype has a handful of counts. The genes are TRBV28 and TRBJ2-7; perhaps TRBD2 as D (7 bases). V was pared by 10 bases and J by 5 bases, with 18 bases between. Germline V gene lookup returns CDR1 MDHEN and CDR2 SYDVKM. CDR3 size: 13 residues. CDR3 amino acids: CATAWGGENEQYF. The CDR3 DNA sequence: TGTGCCACCGCGTGGGGGGGCGAGAACGAGCAGTACTTC.

Note on this clonotype: A read error may produce the germline difference seen at one junction end. Here the CDR3 DNA reads TGCGCCAGCAGTTTGGGGGGGTCGATTGGTCTTGAAGCTTTCTTT. Its translation is CASSLGGSIGLEAFF. The rearrangement joins TRBV5-1 to TRBJ1-1; D might be TRBD1 (5 bases). Germline V gene data show CDR1 as SGHRS and CDR2 as YFSETQ. The length of the CDR3 is 15 residues.

The J gene is TRBJ2-7, the V gene TRBV10-3; D may be TRBD2 (6 bases). The CDR3 covers 14 residues. Looked up from germline, CDR1 is ENHRY and CDR2 is SYGVKD. Trimming removed 5 bases from V and 2 bases from J, with 13 bases in between. The CDR3 nucleotides are TGTGCCATCAGTTCCGGGACTGGGGCCTACGAGCAGTACTTC. Protein sequence: CAISSGTGAYEQYF.

The chain is built from TRBV29-1 and TRBJ2-3, with a weak D call TRBD1 (5 bases). Germline assignment: CDR1 SQVTM and CDR2 ANQGSEA. Between the trimmed V and J ends, which lost 0 bases and 2 bases, there was a span of 9 bases. This CDR3 spans 14 amino acids. CDR3 residues: CSVEERTLTDTQYF. DNA of the CDR3: TGCAGCGTTGAAGAGAGGACACTCACAGATACGCAGTATTTT.

There are many counts of this clonotype. The V call is TRBV28, the J call TRBJ2-7; the D gene could be TRBD1 or TRBD2 (5 bases each). CDR1 and CDR2 (germline): MDHEN, SYDVKM. The CDR3 is 14 residues long. V was clipped by 6 bases and J by 2 bases, with 14 bases between them. The CDR3 here is CASSPYQGPYEQYF. CDR3 in DNA: TGTGCCAGCAGCCCCTATCAGGGACCCTACGAGCAGTACTTC.

This chain connects TRBV7-6 to TRBJ1-6, with TRBD1 matching over 9 bases. Germline CDR1 is SGHVS and CDR2 is FNYEAQ. The CDR3 loop spans 17 amino acids. Trimming took 1 base from V and 4 from J; bases not matched to a gene: 5. The CDR3 DNA follows: TGTGCCAGCAGCTTAGATCTGGGGACAGGGTATAATTCACCCCTCCACTTT. It translates to CASSLDLGTGYNSPLHF.

This clonotype has just a few counts. The chain uses TRBV6-2 or TRBV6-3 and TRBJ1-5; D unresolved. CDR1 MNHEY and CDR2 SVGEGT come from the germline V gene. The CDR3 runs 11 residues. The germline V and J ends were trimmed by 6 bases and 3 bases, with 3 bases remaining between them. The CDR3 sequence is CASRTNQPQHF. The CDR3, as DNA: TGTGCCAGCAGGACCAATCAGCCCCAGCATTTT.

This clonotype was seen a single time. The V call is TRBV20-1, the J call TRBJ2-2; D is ambiguous. CDR3 length: 12 amino acids. Germline CDR1 and CDR2: DFQATT and SNEGSKA (reference sequence). Trimming shortened V by 3 bases and J by 6 bases, and 8 bases separated the two germline ends. The DNA for the CDR3 is TGCAGTGCTAGCGGATATCCCGGGGAGCTGTTTTTT. It specifies CSASGYPGELFF.

The chain employs TRBV5-4 and TRBJ2-1; D may match TRBD1 or TRBD2 (5 bases each). V gave up 4 bases and J gave up 3 bases, with 14 bases separating them. There are 15 residues in the CDR3. Germline CDR1 and CDR2: SGHNT and YYREEE (reference sequence). CDR3 loop: CASSPPGTVYNEQFF. The CDR3 DNA follows: TGTGCCAGCAGCCCACCCGGGACGGTCTACAATGAGCAGTTCTTC.

The chain carries TRBV14 and TRBJ2-1; the D is unclear. The V end was cut by 4 bases, the J end by 9 bases, with 13 bases between. Germline lookup yields CDR1 SGHDN and CDR2 FVKESK. This CDR3 is built from 13 residues. CDR3 sequence: CASSRIRLGEQFF. Written as DNA, the CDR3 is TGTGCCAGCAGCCGCATTAGGTTGGGTGAGCAGTTCTTC.

The rearrangement links TRBV9 to TRBJ1-1; 7 bases line up with TRBD1. Germline V gives CDR1 SGDLS, CDR2 YYNGEE. V lost 4 bases to trimming and J lost 1 base; unmatched junction nucleotides: 13. The CDR3 totals 17 residues. The CDR3 is CASSSRRDRSWNTEAFF. As DNA, the CDR3 is TGTGCCAGCAGCTCGAGACGGGACAGATCTTGGAACACTGAAGCTTTCTTT.